This entry lists 21 T cell receptor beta chains sequenced from one sample in a study of blood T cells in healthy people across ages. A second PCR, run for roughly 7 to 12 cycles, used a sample-barcoded 5' primer plus a J-beta primer mix. TCRdb called the 5' RACE reads again in MiXCR, with one record for every CDR3 protein. The sample carries 1.5 million to 2 million distinct CDR3 sequences, about two fifths recorded once. Sequencing was done on a sample of blood. The receptors come from a human donor in good health.

The genes are TRBV4-3 and TRBJ1-4, with a possible D match to TRBD1 (6 bases). The CDR3 extends over 15 amino acids. The ends were cut back, 1 base at V and 7 bases at J, with 13 bases in the middle. Germline CDR1 reads LGHNA; CDR2 reads YSLEER. The CDR3 DNA follows: TGCGCCAGCAGCCAAGGGGCAGGGGTCGGTGAAAAACTGTTTTTT. It yields the protein CASSQGAGVGEKLFF.

This chain links TRBV6-1 with TRBJ2-3; 7 bases align to TRBD2. Losses at the gene ends were 7 bases for V and 11 bases for J; bases not matched to a gene: 6. Germline V gene sequence: CDR1 MNHNS, CDR2 SASEGT. There are 11 residues in the CDR3. The CDR3 DNA reads TGTGCCAGCACCCTGGGGGGGTTGCAGTATTTT. Its translation: CASTLGGLQYF.

This clonotype was observed a few times. This sequence joins TRBV7-2 and TRBJ2-7; a weak D match, TRBD1 (7 bases). The CDR3 covers 16 residues. With 3 bases removed from V and 1 base from J, the gap between germline ends came to 16 bases. Germline CDR1 SGHTA, CDR2 FQGNSA. This CDR3 reads CASSLEGASLSYEQYF. CDR3 nucleotides: TGTGCCAGCAGCTTGGAGGGGGCCTCGCTGTCCTACGAGCAGTACTTC.

The chain couples TRBV27 to TRBJ2-7; the match to TRBD2 covers 8 bases. Trimming took 5 bases from V and 5 from J; bases not matched to a gene: 5. This CDR3 is built from 13 residues. From germline, CDR1 is MNHEY and CDR2 SMNVEV (reference sequence). The chain's CDR3 is CASSPGRGDEQYF. CDR3 bases: TGTGCCAGCAGTCCCGGGCGGGGGGACGAGCAGTACTTC.

In its sample, this clonotype was seen a few times. The V gene is TRBV12-3 or TRBV12-4, the J gene TRBJ2-3; possibly TRBD2 for D (5 bases). CDR3 length: 14 amino acids. Deletions cut 1 base from V and 5 bases from J, with 10 bases between. CDR3 amino acids: CASSLGPAGDTQYF. The CDR3 nucleotides are TGTGCCAGCAGTTTAGGGCCCGCGGGAGATACGCAGTATTTT.

This clonotype was recorded many times. The chain recombines TRBV6-2 or TRBV6-3 with TRBJ1-5; D is possibly TRBD1 (5 bases). Trimming pared 5 bases from V and 5 bases from J, leaving 7 bases between. In germline, CDR1 is MNHEY, CDR2 SVGEGT. The CDR3 is made up of 12 amino acids. The CDR3 reads CASSPRDQPQHF. The CDR3 DNA reads as TGTGCCAGCAGTCCCAGGGATCAGCCCCAGCATTTT.

This clonotype showed up just a few times. The rearrangement uses TRBV29-1 and TRBJ2-5; D remains ambiguous. Trimming removed 5 bases at V and 2 bases at J, with 15 bases between. The CDR3 extends over 14 amino acids. Germline V lookup: CDR1 SQVTM, CDR2 ANQGSEA. CDR3 DNA: TGCAGCGTTAGGTGGAGAACCCTTCAAGAGACCCAGTACTTC. This translates into CSVRWRTLQETQYF.

The chain uses TRBV30 and TRBJ1-5; D remains ambiguous. The germline V gene encodes CDR1 GTSNPN and CDR2 SVGIG (reference sequence). The CDR3 has 12 residues. Deletions cut 2 bases from V and 1 base from J, with 3 bases between. The CDR3 nucleotides are TGTGCCTGGAGTAGGAGCAATCAGCCCCAGCATTTT. It translates to CAWSRSNQPQHF.

CDR3 in amino acids: CSARLGGSEAFF. CDR3 coding DNA: TGCAGTGCCAGGCTGGGTGGGTCTGAAGCTTTCTTT. The chain couples TRBV20-1 to TRBJ1-1, with no clear D. The CDR3 sequence is 12 residues long. Germline V CDR1 and CDR2: DFQATT, SNEGSKA (reference sequence). The V end was cut by 6 bases, the J end by 6 bases, with 14 bases between.

V usage is TRBV9 and J usage is TRBJ2-1; either TRBD1 or TRBD2 may fit D (6 bases each). CDR1 SGDLS and CDR2 YYNGEE come from the germline V gene. CDR3 length: 15 amino acids. Trimming took 5 bases from V and 9 from J, leaving 21 bases between them. The CDR3 protein is CASSETEQGAGEQFF. In DNA form, the CDR3 reads TGTGCCAGCAGTGAGACGGAACAGGGAGCGGGTGAGCAGTTCTTC.

V and J are TRBV28 and TRBJ2-4; a weak D match, TRBD1 (6 bases). The J call may be mistaken, given a closer DNA end match to TRBJ2-7. CDR1 is MDHEN and CDR2 is SYDVKM in the germline V gene. This CDR3 has 13 residues. The CDR3 protein is CASMPTGTYEQYF. For the CDR3, the DNA is TGTGCCAGCATGCCGACAGGAACCTACGAGCAGTACTTC.

The chain uses TRBV20-1 and TRBJ2-3; TRBD2 might be the D (6 bases). V gave up 3 bases and J gave up 0 bases, with 13 bases separating them. Germline V CDR1 and CDR2: DFQATT, SNEGSKA (reference sequence). The CDR3 runs to 15 residues. The CDR3 sequence: CSASRAGPSTDTQYF. DNA of the CDR3: TGCAGTGCTAGCCGAGCGGGTCCCAGCACAGATACGCAGTATTTT.

V usage is TRBV6-2 or TRBV6-3 and J usage is TRBJ2-1, with 7 bases identical to TRBD2. This CDR3 is built from 15 residues. The germline V gene encodes CDR1 MNHEY and CDR2 SVGEGT. V gave up 3 bases and J gave up 10 bases; unmatched junction bases: 12. The CDR3: CASSYEPGGRGEQFF. In DNA, the CDR3 is TGTGCCAGCAGTTATGAGCCGGGGGGAAGAGGAGAGCAGTTCTTC.

V usage is TRBV12-3 or TRBV12-4 and J usage is TRBJ2-3; D remains ambiguous. Trimming shortened V by 1 base and J by 2 bases, and 7 bases separated the two germline ends. The CDR3 is made up of 14 amino acids. CDR3 in amino acids: CASSLGLFTDTQYF. CDR3 bases: TGTGCCAGCAGTTTAGGCCTCTTCACAGATACGCAGTATTTT.

This clonotype has a handful of counts. V gene TRBV7-2 combines with J gene TRBJ2-3; D perhaps matches TRBD2 (6 bases). The CDR3 has 16 residues. Germline CDR1 reads SGHTA; CDR2 reads FQGNSA. Deletions cut 2 bases from V and 1 base from J, with 13 bases between. CDR3 coding DNA: TGTGCCAGCAGCTTATATTTGGCTAGCGGCACAGATACGCAGTATTTT. Residues: CASSLYLASGTDTQYF. Supplemented by reference TRBV7-2 and TRBJ2-3, the full variable domain reads GAGVSQSPSNKVTEKGKDVELRCDPISGHTALYWYRQSLGQGLEFLIYFQGNSAPDKSGLPSDRFSAERTGGSVSTLTIQRTQQEDSAVYLCASSLYLASGTDTQYFGPGTRLTVL.

The V and J genes are TRBV9 and TRBJ2-3; 9 bases fit TRBD2. This CDR3 has 14 amino acids. Germline CDR1 reads SGDLS; CDR2 reads YYNGEE. The V segment lost 5 bases and the J segment 6 bases; nucleotides outside the gene matches: 7. In DNA, the CDR3 is TGTGCCAGCAGTACTAGCGGGTATATTGATACGCAGTATTTT. Its translation is CASSTSGYIDTQYF.

This rearrangement joins TRBV18 to TRBJ1-5; D perhaps matches TRBD1 (6 bases). CDR3 length equals 13 residues. The V end was cut by 6 bases, the J end by 6 bases, with 12 bases between. The germline CDR1 and CDR2 sequences are KGHSH and LQKENI. The CDR3 here is CASSTGFGQPQHF. In DNA, the CDR3 is TGTGCCAGCTCTACAGGGTTTGGTCAGCCCCAGCATTTT.

On this clonotype itself: The junction differs from germline at one of its ends, possibly a read error. This rearrangement joins TRBV24-1 to TRBJ2-7; TRBD1 aligns across 7 bases. From germline, CDR1 is KGHDR and CDR2 SFDVKD. CDR3 length: 13 residues. The CDR3 is CATSDYRQGEQYF. The CDR3 nucleotides are TGTGCCACCAGCGATTATCGACAGGGTGAGCAGTACTTC.

The rearrangement joins TRBV6-6 to TRBJ2-5, with 11 bases fitting TRBD2. Germline V CDR1 and CDR2: MNHNY, SVGAGI (reference sequence). With 2 bases clipped from V and 2 bases from J, the junction kept 10 bases outside the gene matches. This CDR3 comprises 18 residues. The CDR3 spells CASSYPSATSGEQETQYF. The CDR3 coding sequence is TGTGCCAGCAGTTACCCCTCTGCGACTAGCGGGGAGCAAGAGACCCAGTACTTC.

The rearrangement uses TRBV20-1 and TRBJ2-7, with TRBD1 as a possible D gene (6 bases). The CDR3 consists of 13 residues. The germline V and J ends were trimmed by 2 bases and 5 bases, with 13 bases remaining between them. CDR1 DFQATT and CDR2 SNEGSKA come from the germline V gene (reference sequence). The DNA for the CDR3 is TGCAGTGCTAGATCTCAGGGGACCCACGAGCAGTACGTC. This sequence encodes CSARSQGTHEQYV.

This clonotype was counted between two and nine times. The genes are TRBV7-3 and TRBJ2-3, with D possibly being TRBD2 (6 bases). CDR3 size: 17 residues. Germline V gene data show CDR1 as SGHTA and CDR2 as FQGTGA. V lost 0 bases and J 6 bases, leaving 19 bases between the germline ends. The CDR3 protein is CASSLTGSSEIPDTQYF. In DNA, the CDR3 is TGTGCCAGCAGCTTAACCGGGTCTAGCGAGATCCCTGATACGCAGTATTTT.